The 20 T cell receptor beta chains reported below all come from one sample, sequenced in a study of shared clonotypes between healthy human individuals. Profiling relied on immunoSEQ multiplex PCR, and the TCRdb table lists in-frame clones only, not all of them. The sample records hundreds of thousands of clones, less than 96% being singletons. The specimen sequenced was naive CD4+ T cells sorted from blood. Subset given: CD45RA+ positively selected. These receptors were obtained from a woman in her 30s in good health.

The chain couples TRBV28 to TRBJ1-5; D perhaps matches TRBD1 (6 bases). This CDR3 contains 17 residues. The germline V gene encodes CDR1 MDHEN and CDR2 SYDVKM. Trimming took 4 bases from V and 6 from J, leaving 22 bases between them. The DNA for the CDR3 is TGTGCCAGCAGTTACCTCCGGGGGCCAGTAAGGTCTCAGCCCCAGCATTTT. Protein sequence: CASSYLRGPVRSQPQHF.

The gene calls are TRBV28 and TRBJ1-2; tentative D call: TRBD1 (6 bases). This CDR3 spans 14 amino acids. CDR1 is MDHEN, CDR2 SYDVKM, per germline. Trimming left V 6 bases short and J 5 bases short, with 16 bases between. CDR3 nucleotides: TGTGCCAGCAGACCTGGACAGCTAGCGTATGGCTACACCTTC. Translation gives CASRPGQLAYGYTF.

The rearrangement links TRBV6-1 to TRBJ2-7, with 7 positions matching TRBD1. This CDR3 is 16 amino acids long. Germline V gene lookup returns CDR1 MNHNS and CDR2 SASEGT. With V trimmed by 2 bases and J by 0 bases, 7 bases remained unmatched. CDR3 sequence reads: CASSEYRGHSSYEQYF. CDR3 coding DNA: TGTGCCAGCAGTGAATACAGGGGACACAGCTCCTACGAGCAGTACTTC.

The chain employs TRBV2 and TRBJ1-2; D unclear. The CDR3 is made up of 15 amino acids. V dropped 6 bases and J dropped 4 bases, with 18 bases sitting between them. CDR1 and CDR2 (germline): SNHLY, FYNNEI. CDR3 region: CASRDPGLLSYGYTF. CDR3 in DNA: TGTGCCAGCAGGGACCCCGGGCTCCTCTCCTATGGCTACACCTTC.

This chain uses TRBV11-3 with TRBJ2-3; 13 bases match TRBD2. The trim removed 5 bases at V and 8 bases at J, leaving 13 bases unmatched. CDR3 length: 17 residues. Germline V CDR1 and CDR2: SGHNT, YENEEA. DNA for the CDR3: TGTGCCAGCAGCCCGAAGGGGGGGACTAGCGGGGCTGGTACGCAGTATTTT. Its protein product is CASSPKGGTSGAGTQYF.

The chain links TRBV11-3 to TRBJ2-1, with 12 bases lining up with TRBD2. J lost 5 bases, V lost 1 base, and 0 bases had no gene match. The CDR3 has 15 residues. Germline assignment: CDR1 SGHNT and CDR2 YENEEA. CDR3 DNA sequence: TGTGCCAGCAGCTTAGGACTAGCGGGGGACAATGAGCAGTTCTTC. This sequence encodes CASSLGLAGDNEQFF. Combining the CDR3 with reference TRBV11-3 and TRBJ2-1 gives the whole variable domain EAGVVQSPRYKIIEKKQPVAFWCNPISGHNTLYWYLQNLGQGPELLIRYENEEAVDDSQLPKDRFSAERLKGVDSTLKIQPAELGDSAVYLCASSLGLAGDNEQFFGPGTRLTVL.

CDR3 bases: TGTGCCAGCAGTGTCAGCCCCCGGGACAGCAATCAGCCCCAGCATTTT. Its translation is CASSVSPRDSNQPQHF. The chain recombines TRBV28 with TRBJ1-5; possibly TRBD1 for D (5 bases). There are 16 residues in the CDR3. Trimming stripped 5 bases from V and 1 base from J, with 15 bases between. Germline assignment: CDR1 MDHEN and CDR2 SYDVKM.

The chain recombines TRBV30 with TRBJ2-2; 15 bases agree with TRBD2. The ends lost 7 bases at V and 5 bases at J; junction bases unmatched: 5. CDR3 length equals 15 residues. From germline, CDR1 is GTSNPN and CDR2 SVGIG (reference sequence). The CDR3 loop is CASQGLAGGTGELFF. The DNA for the CDR3 is TGTGCCTCCCAGGGACTAGCGGGAGGAACCGGGGAGCTGTTTTTT.

Concerning this clone: Germline and junction disagree at one end, which may indicate a read error. CDR3 residues: CASSKSGDSNTGELFF. The DNA for the CDR3 is TGCGCCAGCAGTAAGTCGGGCGACTCGAACACCGGGGAGCTGTTTTTT. The chain has TRBV10-1 and TRBJ2-2; D gene uncertain. The CDR3 is 16 amino acids. Per the germline V gene, CDR1 is WNHNN and CDR2 is SYGVQD (reference sequence).

The chain has TRBV29-1 and TRBJ1-1; D is ambiguous. CDR1 and CDR2 from the germline V gene are SQVTM and ANQGSEA. CDR3 length: 15 residues. Trimming left V 5 bases short and J 0 bases short, with 16 bases between. The CDR3, as DNA: TGCAGCGTTTTTACTTCCGGGAGAGTGAACACTGAAGCTTTCTTT. Translated: CSVFTSGRVNTEAFF.

This chain connects TRBV28 to TRBJ2-7; 9 positions match TRBD1. The trim removed 2 bases at V and 8 bases at J, leaving 16 bases unmatched. Per the germline V gene, CDR1 is MDHEN and CDR2 is SYDVKM. The CDR3 length is 17 residues. CDR3 DNA: TGTGCCAGCAGTTTAAGGGGAACAGGGGGCGTTTGGTTGAAGCAGTACTTC. This sequence encodes CASSLRGTGGVWLKQYF.

This clone was seen only once. CDR3 region: CASSLGTVQETQYF. Written as DNA, the CDR3 is TGCGCCAGCAGCTTGGGAACAGTCCAAGAGACCCAGTACTTC. This chain links TRBV5-1 with TRBJ2-5; D unresolved. The length of the CDR3 is 14 residues. V was pared by 0 bases and J by 1 base, with 7 bases between. The germline CDR1 and CDR2 sequences are SGHRS and YFSETQ.

The rearrangement uses TRBV28 and TRBJ1-3; the D is unclear. The CDR3 extends over 16 amino acids. Per the germline V gene, CDR1 is MDHEN and CDR2 is SYDVKM. V was shortened by 7 bases and J by 4 bases, with 20 bases between the two germline ends. CDR3 DNA: TGTGCCAGCACTCTAAACAGCGCCCTCTACGGAAACACCATATATTTT. Amino acids: CASTLNSALYGNTIYF.

The rearrangement uses TRBV25-1 and TRBJ2-7; 13 bases fit TRBD2. V was clipped by 8 bases and J by 2 bases; unmatched bases: 3. This CDR3 region has 14 residues. Per the germline V gene, CDR1 is MGHDK and CDR2 is SYGVNS. The CDR3 coding sequence is TGTGCCAGCGCGGGGACTAGCGGGACCTACGAGCAGTACTTC. Translated, it gives CASAGTSGTYEQYF.

V and J are TRBV5-4 and TRBJ2-7, with 7 bases lining up with TRBD2. V shed 4 bases, J shed 0 bases, and the junction held 13 bases outside the gene matches. CDR3 length: 17 amino acids. CDR1 is SGHNT and CDR2 is YYREEE in the germline V gene (reference sequence). The CDR3 reads CASSQDLGTTFSYEQYF. CDR3 bases: TGTGCCAGCAGCCAAGATCTGGGGACTACTTTCTCCTACGAGCAGTACTTC.

The chain recombines TRBV2 with TRBJ2-4, with a weak D call TRBD2 (6 bases). V was trimmed by 4 bases and J by 1 base, leaving 11 bases between them. This CDR3 region has 15 residues. The germline V gene encodes CDR1 SNHLY and CDR2 FYNNEI. The CDR3 sequence is CASSVRGMAKNIQYF. In nucleotides, the CDR3 is TGTGCCAGCAGTGTTCGGGGGATGGCCAAAAACATTCAGTACTTC. Filled out from reference TRBV2 and TRBJ2-4, the complete variable domain reads EPEVTQTPSHQVTQMGQEVILRCVPISNHLYFYWYRQILGQKVEFLVSFYNNEISEKSEIFDDQFSVERPDGSNFTLKIRSTKLEDSAMYFCASSVRGMAKNIQYFGAGTRLSVL.

The chain combines TRBV7-3 with TRBJ2-1; D is unclear. This CDR3 has 15 amino acids. V dropped 5 bases and J dropped 0 bases, with 11 bases sitting between them. Looked up from germline, CDR1 is SGHTA and CDR2 is FQGTGA. The CDR3 bases are TGTGCCAGCAGCCTGACTCGTAGCTCCTACAATGAGCAGTTCTTC. Translated: CASSLTRSSYNEQFF.

The gene calls are TRBV11-3 and TRBJ1-6; the D gene is possibly TRBD1 (6 bases). Trimming took 4 bases from V and 19 from J, leaving 17 bases between them. In germline, CDR1 is SGHNT, CDR2 YENEEA. The CDR3 length is 12 residues. The CDR3 is CASSSFTGKEHF. CDR3 nucleotides: TGTGCCAGCAGCTCCTTTACAGGGAAAGAGCACTTT.

The J gene is TRBJ2-7, the V gene TRBV7-9, with 9 bases matching TRBD1. The CDR3 totals 15 residues. Trimming took 4 bases from V and 2 from J; bases not matched to a gene: 6. Germline CDR1 reads SEHNR; CDR2 reads FQNEAQ (reference sequence). The CDR3 loop reads CASSSEGQGTYEQYF. Written as DNA, the CDR3 is TGTGCCAGCAGCTCAGAGGGACAGGGAACCTACGAGCAGTACTTC. Complete variable domain (other parts from reference TRBV7-9 and TRBJ2-7): DTGVSQNPRHKITKRGQNVTFRCDPISEHNRLYWYRQTLGQGPEFLTYFQNEAQLEKSRLLSDRFSAERPKGSFSTLEIQRTEQGDSAMYLCASSSEGQGTYEQYFGPGTRLTVT.

This rearrangement joins TRBV5-8 to TRBJ2-5; no clear D. Germline values: CDR1 SGHTS, CDR2 YDEGEE. The CDR3 totals 14 residues. Trimming stripped 0 bases from V and 7 bases from J, with 13 bases between. CDR3 sequence: CASSLGWARATQYF. The CDR3 nucleotides are TGTGCCAGCAGCTTGGGTTGGGCGCGAGCGACCCAGTACTTC.